This TCR beta chain is drawn from a study of Graves' ophthalmopathy and Graves' hyperthyroidism. Amplification from RNA transcripts yielded the TCR beta CDR3 regions. First-round RT-PCR relied on HTBI primers, and a second-round multiplex PCR came next. One entry per CDR3 protein results from TCRdb running MiXCR on the multiplex PCR reads. The data hold approximately 330,000 distinct CDR3 sequences, with 15% to 20% observed a single time. The study's findings and limits: A 13-signature model separated ophthalmopathy from stable hyperthyroidism, around 88% sensitivity, about 81% specificity. Appearing in blood as well were most expanded thyroid clonotypes above 0.001 frequency.

Unmatched junction bases numbered 3, after V lost 1 base and J lost 0 bases. The CDR3 spans 17 residues. Germline V gene data show CDR1 as SQVTM and CDR2 as ANQGSEA. This clonotype appeared many times. What it recognizes is unknown. Sequencing input: peripheral blood. The chain carries TRBV29-1 and TRBJ2-6; 10 bases line up with TRBD2. This sequence originates from an adult man with Graves' ophthalmopathy. CDR3 coding DNA: TGCAGCGTTGAAGGGGGGACTAGCGCCTCTGGGGCCAACGTCCTGACTTTC. Translation: CSVEGGTSASGANVLTF. Combining the CDR3 with reference TRBV29-1 and TRBJ2-6 gives the whole variable domain SAVISQKPSRDICQRGTSLTIQCQVDSQVTMMFWYRQQPGQSLTLIATANQGSEATYESGFVIDKFPISRPNLTFSTLTVSNMSPEDSSIYLCSVEGGTSASGANVLTFGAGSRLTVL.